The rows below give T cell receptor beta chains drawn from one sample of a study of blood T cell repertoires in COVID-19. Assay used: immunoSEQ multiplex PCR; TCRdb lists only in-frame clones, some missing. The table records approximately 200,000 clones, 90% of them present only once. Sample: PBMCs or T cells enriched from blood (not recorded which). The receptors come from a man between 25 and 39 years old who had recovered from COVID-19. Both conserved end residues are trimmed from each CDR3. The order of the fields is V gene, J gene, clone size, CDR3 protein. Size tells how often a clone was seen (once, few, many) or the class of an expanded clone, and some rows leave it out.

V: TRBV4-3
J: TRBJ2-2
size: -
CDR3: ASSQWTGKNTGELF

V: TRBV24-1
J: TRBJ2-7
size: few
CDR3: ATSDSLAGGIYEQY

V: TRBV5-6
J: TRBJ1-2
size: -
CDR3: ASSLLGDGYT

V: TRBV7-9
J: TRBJ1-1
size: once
CDR3: ASRDREPRHTEAF

V: TRBV28
J: TRBJ1-6
size: -
CDR3: ASSLGTGGLSSPLH

V: TRBV6-5
J: TRBJ2-1
size: -
CDR3: ASSYSLANYNEQF

V: TRBV6-5
J: TRBJ1-2
size: -
CDR3: ASSYRTGQGGYGYT

V: TRBV11-2
J: TRBJ2-2
size: -
CDR3: ASSLVSGQNTGELF

V: TRBV7-2
J: TRBJ1-4
size: -
CDR3: ASSPRSGSATNEKLF

V: TRBV4-2
J: TRBJ1-1
size: -
CDR3: ASSTRGQFMNTEAF

V: TRBV29-1
J: TRBJ1-1
size: -
CDR3: SVDGMARGTEAF

V: TRBV5-8
J: TRBJ1-5
size: -
CDR3: ASSGGQRGNQPQH

V: TRBV4-1
J: TRBJ2-3
size: once
CDR3: ASSRGLAVGTDTQY

V: TRBV4-2
J: TRBJ1-1
size: once
CDR3: ASSFGGGEGTEAF

V: TRBV7-8
J: TRBJ1-2
size: -
CDR3: ASSSGFGDYGYT

V: TRBV5-1
J: TRBJ2-2
size: -
CDR3: ASSGDRGSGELF

V: TRBV19
J: TRBJ1-5
size: -
CDR3: ASSIVASNQPQH

V: TRBV5-1
J: TRBJ2-7
size: -
CDR3: ASSLEDRGDIY

V: TRBV6-4
J: TRBJ2-7
size: -
CDR3: ASSRDRGSEQY

V: TRBV19
J: TRBJ1-5
size: -
CDR3: ASSFRQGRQPQH

V: TRBV29-1
J: TRBJ2-2
size: -
CDR3: SVDSGTSGSRGELF

V: TRBV19
J: TRBJ2-7
size: -
CDR3: ASSIDRGPPYEQY

V: TRBV18
J: TRBJ1-1
size: -
CDR3: ASSPSGVTNTEAF

V: TRBV30
J: TRBJ1-2
size: -
CDR3: AWRRTSLNYGYT

V: TRBV5-8
J: TRBJ1-1
size: -
CDR3: ASNPRRWSTEAF

V: TRBV18
J: TRBJ2-3
size: -
CDR3: ASSHGTGGLTDTQY

V: TRBV5-1
J: TRBJ1-3
size: -
CDR3: ASSLRGPGNGNTIY

V: TRBV6-5
J: TRBJ2-7
size: -
CDR3: ASSPSGQGSYEQY

V: TRBV11-2
J: TRBJ2-1
size: -
CDR3: ASSLEVGSGAYNEQF

V: TRBV10-3
J: TRBJ2-1
size: -
CDR3: AISESSGRSNYNEQF

V: TRBV5-1
J: TRBJ2-7
size: -
CDR3: ASSSNSGSAHEQY

V: TRBV7-8
J: TRBJ2-1
size: -
CDR3: ASSSAVAYNEQF

V: TRBV6-5
J: TRBJ2-7
size: -
CDR3: ASSPGTGYYEQY

V: TRBV15
J: TRBJ2-7
size: -
CDR3: ATSRVQLAETYEQY

V: TRBV5-1
J: TRBJ2-1
size: -
CDR3: ASSLGTGVITEQF

V: TRBV29-1
J: TRBJ1-4
size: -
CDR3: SVGLGTTNEKLF

V: TRBV10-2
J: TRBJ1-6
size: -
CDR3: ASSESDSGGYNSPLH

V: TRBV7-8
J: TRBJ2-1
size: once
CDR3: ASTPLYGRDENEQF

V: TRBV28
J: TRBJ1-1
size: -
CDR3: ASSFGDRENTEAF

V: TRBV21-1
J: TRBJ2-7
size: -
CDR3: ASSKKFYGSSYEQY

V: TRBV18
J: TRBJ2-3
size: -
CDR3: ASSPRGGGTTDTQY

V: TRBV5-1
J: TRBJ2-1
size: -
CDR3: ASSLGGLNEQF

V: TRBV4-1
J: TRBJ2-4
size: -
CDR3: ASSQDGGDGDKNIQY

V: TRBV24-1
J: TRBJ2-1
size: -
CDR3: ATSLTGSSYNEQF

V: TRBV11-1
J: TRBJ2-7
size: -
CDR3: ASSAGYEQY

V: TRBV30
J: TRBJ2-1
size: -
CDR3: AWSVVAETPYPF

V: TRBV10-3
J: TRBJ2-3
size: -
CDR3: AISESGQGVTDTQY

V: TRBV6-5
J: TRBJ2-7
size: -
CDR3: ASASAGTTYEQY

V: TRBV6-1
J: TRBJ1-6
size: few
CDR3: ASSEGARESSPLH

V: TRBV11-2
J: TRBJ2-3
size: -
CDR3: ASSLGLNPVTDTQY

V: TRBV5-4
J: TRBJ1-3
size: -
CDR3: ASSGEDRGLGNTIY

V: TRBV5-1
J: TRBJ1-3
size: -
CDR3: ASSLRGSGNTIY